This passage covers 5 T cell receptor beta chains from one sample sequenced in a study of blood T cell repertoires in COVID-19. Measured with immunoSEQ multiplex PCR; TCRdb has only the in-frame clones, and not every one. The table includes a few hundred thousand clones, around 90% detected once. The sequenced sample consisted of peripheral blood. Source of these receptors: a man between 60 and 75 years old with acute or convalescent COVID-19.

This clone has more than one count but fewer than ten. This rearrangement joins TRBV7-3 to TRBJ1-5; perhaps TRBD1 as D (5 bases). The V gene lost 5 bases and the J gene lost 4 bases, with 9 bases spanning the gap. CDR1 is SGHTA, CDR2 FQGTGA, per germline. The CDR3 is 13 residues long. The CDR3: CASSPGANQPQHF. The CDR3 DNA sequence: TGTGCCAGCAGCCCTGGGGCGAATCAGCCCCAGCATTTT.

The chain is built from TRBV7-9 and TRBJ2-5; 9 nucleotides agree with TRBD2. Germline CDR1 is SEHNR and CDR2 is FQNEAQ (reference sequence). V dropped 6 bases and J dropped 2; count of bases not matched to a gene: 10. This CDR3 is built from 16 residues. The chain's CDR3 is CASRVFPSGGQETQYF. CDR3 coding DNA: TGTGCCAGCAGGGTTTTTCCCAGCGGGGGGCAAGAGACCCAGTACTTC.

The V gene is TRBV15, the J gene TRBJ1-1; 7 nucleotides align to TRBD1. Unmatched junction bases numbered 7, after V lost 2 bases and J lost 1 base. CDR3 length: 16 residues. Germline V gene sequence: CDR1 LNHNV, CDR2 YYDKDF (reference sequence). The CDR3 bases are TGTGCCACCAGCAGACACACAGGGGTGGGGAACACTGAAGCTTTCTTT. Its protein is CATSRHTGVGNTEAFF.

The V and J genes are TRBV3-1 (or the pseudogene TRBV3-2) and TRBJ2-7; no reliable D call. CDR3 length: 14 residues. V was clipped by 0 bases and J by 3 bases, with 9 bases between them. The germline CDR1 and CDR2 sequences are LGHDT and YNNKEL (reference sequence). The CDR3 nucleotides are TGTGCCAGCAGCCAAGACAGGTCTTTCTACGAGCAGTACTTC. Translation gives CASSQDRSFYEQYF.

This chain connects TRBV19 to TRBJ2-2; TRBD2 matches 9 bases. Germline V CDR1 and CDR2: LNHDA, SQIVND (reference sequence). The ends lost 7 bases at V and 5 bases at J; junction bases unmatched: 5. CDR3 length: 14 amino acids. CDR3 residues: CASIQTSGTGELFF. The CDR3 DNA sequence: TGTGCCAGTATCCAGACTAGCGGTACCGGGGAGCTGTTTTTT.